The rows below give T cell receptor beta chains drawn from one sample of a study of Ad26.COV2.S vaccination and SARS-CoV-2 variants. This table comes from immunoSEQ multiplex PCR, and its TCRdb copy is limited to in-frame clones, with some not included. The sample contains approximately 410,000 clones, around 89% of which appear only once. The material sequenced was peripheral blood, taken in a trial of Ad26.COV2.S vaccine versus placebo. The receptors shown here come from a person between 18 and 65 years old who received the Ad26.COV2.S COVID-19 vaccine or a placebo. The CDR3 runs from the conserved cysteine through the conserved F or W. A D gene is named only where the DNA matches it firmly. Clone size is shown for a subset of rows, as once, few, many or a class of expanded clone.

j_gene: TRBJ1-1
d_gene: -
v_gene: TRBV19
abundance: -
CDR3aa: CASSIGGGNTEAFF
CDR3nt: TGTGCCAGTAGTATTGGAGGGGGAAACACTGAAGCTTTCTTT

j_gene: TRBJ2-4
d_gene: -
v_gene: TRBV7-2
abundance: -
CDR3aa: CASSLEDRYIQYF
CDR3nt: TGTGCCAGCAGCTTAGAGGATCGCTACATTCAGTACTTC

j_gene: TRBJ2-3
d_gene: TRBD1
v_gene: TRBV29-1
abundance: once
CDR3aa: CSVERGQVQYF
CDR3nt: TGCAGCGTTGAAAGGGGACAGGTGCAGTATTTT

j_gene: TRBJ2-2
d_gene: -
v_gene: TRBV6-5
abundance: -
CDR3aa: CASRPWGPSAGELFF
CDR3nt: TGTGCCAGCAGACCCTGGGGGCCTTCGGCCGGGGAGCTGTTTTTT

j_gene: TRBJ2-1
d_gene: -
v_gene: TRBV7-9
abundance: -
CDR3aa: CASSPTGASYNEQFF
CDR3nt: TGTGCCAGCAGCCCCACGGGGGCCTCCTACAATGAGCAGTTCTTC

j_gene: TRBJ1-4
d_gene: -
v_gene: TRBV11-1
abundance: once
CDR3aa: CASSGLRDEKLFF
CDR3nt: TGTGCCAGCAGCGGACTCAGGGATGAAAAACTGTTTTTT

j_gene: TRBJ2-5
d_gene: -
v_gene: TRBV7-9
abundance: -
CDR3aa: CASSFGASWGTQYF
CDR3nt: TGTGCCAGCAGCTTCGGCGCCTCCTGGGGGACCCAGTACTTC

j_gene: TRBJ2-1
d_gene: TRBD1
v_gene: TRBV14
abundance: -
CDR3aa: CASSTHRGPRNEQFF
CDR3nt: TGTGCCAGCAGCACTCACAGGGGGCCACGCAATGAGCAGTTCTTC

j_gene: TRBJ2-5
d_gene: -
v_gene: TRBV7-2
abundance: -
CDR3aa: CASSFLPDETQYF
CDR3nt: TGTGCCAGCAGCTTTCTGCCGGACGAGACCCAGTACTTC

j_gene: TRBJ1-4
d_gene: -
v_gene: TRBV11-2
abundance: -
CDR3aa: CASSLRGGGEKLFF
CDR3nt: TGTGCCAGCAGCTTGAGGGGGGGTGGTGAAAAACTGTTTTTT

j_gene: TRBJ2-2
d_gene: TRBD1
v_gene: TRBV6-2/TRBV6-3
abundance: -
CDR3aa: CASSLQGAQSGELFF
CDR3nt: TGTGCCAGCAGTTTACAGGGGGCCCAGTCCGGGGAGCTGTTTTTT

j_gene: TRBJ2-1
d_gene: -
v_gene: TRBV3-1/TRBV3-2
abundance: -
CDR3aa: CASSQVYEQFF
CDR3nt: TGTGCCAGCAGCCAAGTATATGAGCAGTTCTTC

j_gene: TRBJ1-5
d_gene: -
v_gene: TRBV2
abundance: -
CDR3aa: CASSDSAFLQPQHF
CDR3nt: TGTGCCAGCAGTGATTCGGCCTTCTTGCAGCCCCAGCATTTT

j_gene: TRBJ2-1
d_gene: TRBD1
v_gene: TRBV2
abundance: once
CDR3aa: CASSSGQGALNEQFF
CDR3nt: TGTGCCAGCAGTTCCGGACAGGGGGCGTTGAATGAGCAGTTCTTC

j_gene: TRBJ1-6
d_gene: -
v_gene: TRBV7-9
abundance: -
CDR3aa: CASSPLSGTEGSPLHF
CDR3nt: TGTGCCAGCAGCCCCCTATCCGGGACGGAGGGTTCACCCCTCCACTTT

j_gene: TRBJ2-7
d_gene: TRBD1
v_gene: TRBV7-9
abundance: -
CDR3aa: CASSQPTGSYEQYF
CDR3nt: TGTGCCAGCAGCCAACCGACAGGGTCCTACGAGCAGTACTTC

j_gene: TRBJ2-1
d_gene: -
v_gene: TRBV11-2
abundance: -
CDR3aa: CASSLGDANEQFF
CDR3nt: TGTGCCAGCAGCTTAGGGGACGCCAATGAGCAGTTCTTC

j_gene: TRBJ1-2
d_gene: -
v_gene: TRBV18
abundance: -
CDR3aa: CASSPQGFGYTF
CDR3nt: TGTGCCAGCTCACCACAGGGGTTCGGCTACACCTTC

j_gene: TRBJ1-6
d_gene: -
v_gene: TRBV7-9
abundance: -
CDR3aa: CASSLAGGHSPLHF
CDR3nt: TGTGCCAGCAGCTTAGCGGGGGGCCATTCACCCCTCCACTTT

j_gene: TRBJ2-1
d_gene: -
v_gene: TRBV28
abundance: -
CDR3aa: CASSLTDNEQFF
CDR3nt: TGTGCCAGCAGCTTAACTGACAATGAGCAGTTCTTC

j_gene: TRBJ1-6
d_gene: TRBD1
v_gene: TRBV5-1
abundance: once
CDR3aa: CASSLTGGTNNSPLHF
CDR3nt: TGCGCCAGCAGCTTGACAGGGGGTACAAATAATTCACCCCTCCACTTT

j_gene: TRBJ2-3
d_gene: -
v_gene: TRBV30
abundance: -
CDR3aa: CAWRSYTDTQYF
CDR3nt: TGTGCCTGGAGGAGCTACACAGATACGCAGTATTTT

j_gene: TRBJ2-7
d_gene: TRBD1
v_gene: TRBV7-9
abundance: -
CDR3aa: CASSFDQGAYEQYF
CDR3nt: TGTGCCAGCAGCTTCGACCAGGGGGCTTACGAGCAGTACTTC

j_gene: TRBJ2-6
d_gene: -
v_gene: TRBV25-1
abundance: -
CDR3aa: CASSEGGGSGANVLTF
CDR3nt: TGTGCCAGCAGTGAAGGGGGGGGCTCAGGGGCCAACGTCCTGACTTTC

j_gene: TRBJ1-6
d_gene: TRBD1
v_gene: TRBV5-6
abundance: -
CDR3aa: CASSIGTGASGSPLHF
CDR3nt: TGTGCCAGCAGCATCGGGACAGGGGCCTCCGGTTCACCCCTCCACTTT

j_gene: TRBJ2-7
d_gene: -
v_gene: TRBV27
abundance: once
CDR3aa: CASSLSSTWVFYEQYF
CDR3nt: TGTGCCAGCAGTTTATCGTCGACTTGGGTTTTCTACGAGCAGTACTTC

j_gene: TRBJ1-6
d_gene: -
v_gene: TRBV7-9
abundance: -
CDR3aa: CASSSTGTGNSPLHF
CDR3nt: TGTGCCAGCAGCTCAACCGGGACCGGTAATTCACCCCTCCACTTT

j_gene: TRBJ2-2
d_gene: -
v_gene: TRBV19
abundance: -
CDR3aa: CASSPGTDPRTGELFF
CDR3nt: TGTGCCAGTAGCCCTGGGACGGACCCCCGAACCGGGGAGCTGTTTTTT

j_gene: TRBJ1-1
d_gene: -
v_gene: TRBV4-1
abundance: -
CDR3aa: CASSHALGANTEAFF
CDR3nt: TGCGCCAGCAGCCATGCACTAGGGGCGAACACTGAAGCTTTCTTT

j_gene: TRBJ2-3
d_gene: TRBD2
v_gene: TRBV9
abundance: -
CDR3aa: CASSSGLAVSTDTQYF
CDR3nt: TGTGCCAGCAGCAGCGGGCTAGCGGTTAGCACAGATACGCAGTATTTT

j_gene: TRBJ2-5
d_gene: -
v_gene: TRBV5-1
abundance: -
CDR3aa: CASSDGSETQYF
CDR3nt: TGCGCCAGCTCGGATGGGTCAGAGACCCAGTACTTC

j_gene: TRBJ1-5
d_gene: TRBD1
v_gene: TRBV28
abundance: -
CDR3aa: CASSSNRQGLGNQPQHF
CDR3nt: TGTGCCAGCAGTTCAAATAGACAGGGGCTGGGCAATCAGCCCCAGCATTTT

j_gene: TRBJ2-2
d_gene: -
v_gene: TRBV28
abundance: -
CDR3aa: CASSFSFSFTGELFF
CDR3nt: TGTGCCAGCAGTTTTAGTTTTTCCTTCACCGGGGAGCTGTTTTTT

j_gene: TRBJ1-2
d_gene: -
v_gene: TRBV6-2/TRBV6-3
abundance: -
CDR3aa: CASSSGPNYGYTF
CDR3nt: TGTGCCAGCAGCTCGGGACCGAACTATGGCTACACCTTC

j_gene: TRBJ2-3
d_gene: -
v_gene: TRBV7-8
abundance: -
CDR3aa: CASSFTDTQYF
CDR3nt: TGTGCCAGCAGCTTCACAGATACGCAGTATTTT

j_gene: TRBJ2-5
d_gene: -
v_gene: TRBV5-1
abundance: -
CDR3aa: CASSYSQQETQYF
CDR3nt: TGCGCCAGCAGCTATTCTCAACAAGAGACCCAGTACTTC

j_gene: TRBJ2-7
d_gene: TRBD1
v_gene: TRBV4-2
abundance: -
CDR3aa: CASSHNQGAGYEQYF
CDR3nt: TGTGCCAGCAGCCACAACCAGGGGGCCGGCTACGAGCAGTACTTC

j_gene: TRBJ2-1
d_gene: -
v_gene: TRBV29-1
abundance: -
CDR3aa: CSAVEPYNEQFF
CDR3nt: TGCAGCGCCGTAGAGCCCTACAATGAGCAGTTCTTC

j_gene: TRBJ2-7
d_gene: -
v_gene: TRBV7-9
abundance: -
CDR3aa: CASSETEALEQYF
CDR3nt: TGTGCCAGCAGCGAGACGGAGGCCCTCGAGCAGTACTTC

j_gene: TRBJ1-2
d_gene: -
v_gene: TRBV5-4
abundance: -
CDR3aa: CASSFSRQSANYGYTF
CDR3nt: TGTGCCAGCAGCTTTTCAAGACAGTCAGCTAACTATGGCTACACCTTC

j_gene: TRBJ2-5
d_gene: -
v_gene: TRBV28
abundance: -
CDR3aa: CASSYATTQYF
CDR3nt: TGTGCCAGCAGTTACGCTACGACCCAGTACTTC

j_gene: TRBJ1-4
d_gene: -
v_gene: TRBV3-1/TRBV3-2
abundance: -
CDR3aa: CASSPQGNFVDEKLFF
CDR3nt: TGTGCCAGCAGCCCACAGGGAAATTTTGTCGATGAAAAACTGTTTTTT

j_gene: TRBJ1-1
d_gene: -
v_gene: TRBV14
abundance: -
CDR3aa: CASSDSQGWTEAFF
CDR3nt: TGTGCCAGCAGCGATTCACAGGGCTGGACTGAAGCTTTCTTT

j_gene: TRBJ2-1
d_gene: TRBD2
v_gene: TRBV2
abundance: -
CDR3aa: CASRPGGLAAYNEQFF
CDR3nt: TGTGCCAGCCGCCCCGGCGGACTAGCGGCATACAATGAGCAGTTCTTC

j_gene: TRBJ1-1
d_gene: -
v_gene: TRBV7-9
abundance: -
CDR3aa: CATLTTEAFF
CDR3nt: TGTGCCACCCTCACCACTGAAGCTTTCTTT